The rows below give T cell receptor beta chains drawn from one sample of a study of T-cell memory formation after mild COVID-19. MiXCR, applied by TCRdb to the 5' RACE reads, yields one record per CDR3 protein. The sample includes 200,000 or so distinct CDR3 sequences, around 18% of them seen just once. The sequenced sample consisted of PBMCs or a T cell subset sorted from them (not recorded which). Receptor source: an adult woman who had mild COVID-19 (a few samples of this study predate the infection). Cell type and time point are not known. Each CDR3 is given with its conserved first and last residue. The order of the fields is clone size, V gene, D gene, J gene, CDR3 protein, CDR3 DNA. A D gene is named only where the DNA matches it firmly. Part of the rows lack a size; the others show once, few, many or a class for expanded clones.

>-|TRBV15|TRBD2|TRBJ2-3
CATSRDSGLAGGGSADTQYF
TGTGCCACCAGCAGAGATTCGGGACTAGCGGGAGGCGGAAGCGCAGATACGCAGTATTTT
>-|TRBV19|-|TRBJ2-1
CASSMGRGQYNEQFF
TGTGCCAGTAGTATGGGACGGGGGCAATACAATGAGCAGTTCTTC
>few|TRBV11-2|-|TRBJ2-7
CASSLDRVYEQYF
TGTGCCAGCAGCTTGGACAGAGTCTACGAGCAGTACTTC
>-|TRBV27|-|TRBJ2-2
CASSLLGGYTGELFF
TGTGCCAGCAGTTTATTGGGCGGGTACACCGGGGAGCTGTTTTTT
>few|TRBV30|-|TRBJ2-1
CAWRGGVRGEQFF
TGTGCCTGGAGAGGGGGTGTTAGAGGTGAGCAGTTCTTC
>few|TRBV5-1|-|TRBJ1-1
CASSLAGAGGNTEAFF
TGCGCCAGCAGCTTGGCTGGGGCAGGTGGTAACACTGAAGCTTTCTTT
>few|TRBV4-1|TRBD1|TRBJ2-1
CASSHTQGPYNEQFF
TGCGCCAGCAGCCATACACAGGGGCCCTACAATGAGCAGTTCTTC
>-|TRBV4-2|TRBD1|TRBJ1-2
CASSQEQGGAGGYTF
TGTGCCAGCAGCCAAGAGCAAGGGGGCGCGGGTGGCTACACCTTC
>few|TRBV11-2|-|TRBJ1-2
CASSSPGAGGYTF
TGTGCCAGCAGCTCACCGGGGGCGGGAGGCTACACCTTC
>few|TRBV15|TRBD1|TRBJ2-7
CATSKDRGQEQYF
TGTGCCACCAGCAAGGACAGGGGGCAGGAGCAGTACTTC
>many|TRBV5-1|TRBD2|TRBJ2-1
CASTRLAGGTAYNEQFF
TGCGCCAGCACGAGACTAGCGGGAGGGACGGCCTACAATGAGCAGTTCTTC
>few|TRBV7-8|TRBD2|TRBJ2-1
CASSPILAGVHNEQFF
TGTGCCAGCAGTCCTATACTAGCGGGAGTCCACAATGAGCAGTTCTTC
>few|TRBV7-2|-|TRBJ2-3
CASSPQGISTDTQYF
TGTGCCAGCAGTCCTCAGGGGATTAGCACAGATACGCAGTATTTT
>once|TRBV6-2/TRBV6-3|-|TRBJ1-6
CASSYNGEGNSPLHF
TGTGCCAGCAGTTATAACGGGGAGGGCAATTCACCCCTCCACTTT
>few|TRBV10-3|-|TRBJ2-7
CAISSSTGEQYF
TGTGCCATCAGTTCCTCTACGGGCGAGCAGTACTTC
>-|TRBV12-3/TRBV12-4|-|TRBJ2-3
CASSTGSLRPTQYF
TGTGCCAGCAGTACCGGATCGTTGAGGCCTACGCAGTATTTT
>-|TRBV9|-|TRBJ2-3
CASSVVGHKDTQYF
TGTGCCAGCAGCGTAGTAGGGCACAAAGATACGCAGTATTTT
>many|TRBV20-1|TRBD1|TRBJ2-7
CSAGPLRQGADEQYF
TGCAGTGCGGGCCCCCTTCGGCAGGGGGCTGACGAGCAGTACTTC
>-|TRBV10-3|-|TRBJ2-5
CAISGSGQETQYF
TGTGCCATCAGTGGTAGCGGCCAAGAGACCCAGTACTTC
>few|TRBV29-1|-|TRBJ2-5
CSVVSDTGTQYF
TGCAGCGTTGTATCGGACACCGGGACCCAGTACTTC
>-|TRBV25-1|-|TRBJ2-5
CASSDPGRETQYF
TGTGCCAGCAGTGATCCGGGGCGGGAGACCCAGTACTTC
>-|TRBV24-1|-|TRBJ2-6
CATSDSATGSGANVLTF
TGTGCCACCAGTGATTCCGCTACAGGTTCCGGGGCCAACGTCCTGACTTTC
>-|TRBV7-8|TRBD2|TRBJ2-3
CASSLWLAGRDTQYF
TGTGCCAGCAGCTTGTGGCTAGCGGGTAGAGATACGCAGTATTTT
>few|TRBV30|TRBD1|TRBJ2-1
CAWTATGTTF
TGTGCCTGGACCGCGACAGGGACCACCTTC
>-|TRBV5-1|TRBD1|TRBJ2-2
CASSPRTGRPGELFF
TGCGCCAGCAGCCCACGGACAGGGCGGCCCGGGGAGCTGTTTTTT
>many|TRBV7-2|-|TRBJ2-1
CASSFSAPRGVYNEQFF
TGTGCCAGCAGCTTCTCTGCGCCGAGGGGAGTCTACAATGAGCAGTTCTTC
>-|TRBV10-3|-|TRBJ1-4
CATSGEPNEKLFF
TGTGCCACGTCAGGGGAGCCGAATGAAAAACTGTTTTTT
>-|TRBV12-3/TRBV12-4|TRBD2|TRBJ2-3
CASSLSSGGTDTQYF
TGTGCCAGCAGTTTATCTAGCGGAGGCACAGATACGCAGTATTTT
>-|TRBV5-1|TRBD1|TRBJ1-2
CASSLDEGAQYGYTF
TGCGCCAGCAGCTTGGATGAGGGGGCGCAATATGGCTACACCTTC
>many|TRBV3-1|-|TRBJ1-3
CASSPPLGTIYF
TGTGCCAGCAGCCCCCCTTTGGGCACCATATATTTT
>few|TRBV5-4|TRBD1|TRBJ2-3
CASSLAGQGPDTQYF
TGTGCCAGCAGCTTGGCGGGACAGGGACCAGATACGCAGTATTTT
>few|TRBV7-3|-|TRBJ2-3
CASSEGGYGPTDTQYF
TGTGCCAGCAGCGAAGGAGGGTACGGACCCACAGATACGCAGTATTTT
>-|TRBV4-2|TRBD1|TRBJ1-1
CASSQGGGETGRTEAFF
TGTGCCAGCAGCCAAGGCGGGGGAGAGACAGGGCGGACTGAAGCTTTCTTT
>-|TRBV5-5|TRBD1|TRBJ2-2
CASSFDRGLFTGELFF
TGTGCCAGCAGTTTTGACAGGGGGCTTTTCACCGGGGAGCTGTTTTTT
>-|TRBV5-1|TRBD1|TRBJ2-7
CASSSGQSSYEQYF
TGCGCCAGCAGCTCGGGACAGTCCTCCTACGAGCAGTACTTC
>many|TRBV5-1|-|TRBJ2-1
CASSFGNSYNEQFF
TGCGCCAGCAGCTTTGGTAACAGTTACAATGAGCAGTTCTTC
>few|TRBV12-3/TRBV12-4|TRBD1|TRBJ2-3
CASSLREGAGDTQYF
TGTGCCAGCAGTTTAAGAGAGGGGGCAGGAGATACGCAGTATTTT
>few|TRBV9|-|TRBJ2-1
CASSERSSYNEQFF
TGTGCCAGCAGTGAGCGGAGCTCCTACAATGAGCAGTTCTTC
>-|TRBV29-1|TRBD2|TRBJ2-3
CSVRRGSPTDTQYF
TGCAGCGTTCGCCGCGGGAGTCCCACAGATACGCAGTATTTT
>few|TRBV5-1|-|TRBJ1-1
CASREQGGLNTEAFF
TGCGCCAGCAGGGAACAGGGCGGATTGAACACTGAAGCTTTCTTT
>once|TRBV4-1|TRBD2|TRBJ2-3
CASSQDYGLARHTDTQYF
TGCGCCAGCAGCCAAGATTACGGACTAGCCCGTCACACAGATACGCAGTATTTT
>-|TRBV19|TRBD1|TRBJ2-1
CASSVGQGTYNEQFF
TGTGCCAGTAGTGTCGGACAGGGTACGTACAATGAGCAGTTCTTC
>few|TRBV5-1|TRBD1|TRBJ1-1
CASRGGQGRTEAFF
TGCGCCAGCAGGGGGGGACAGGGTCGCACTGAAGCTTTCTTT
>-|TRBV3-1|-|TRBJ2-1
CASSSRRGVRYNEQFF
TGTGCCAGCAGCTCCCGGAGGGGGGTGAGGTACAATGAGCAGTTCTTC
>-|TRBV5-8|-|TRBJ2-3
CASSLKWAIKLTDTQYF
TGTGCCAGCAGCTTGAAATGGGCTATTAAGCTCACAGATACGCAGTATTTT
>many|TRBV6-6|TRBD1|TRBJ1-5
CASSWGQGAGQPQHF
TGTGCCAGCAGTTGGGGACAGGGGGCAGGTCAGCCCCAGCATTTT
>few|TRBV4-1|-|TRBJ2-1
CASSQVPGLDHEQFF
TGCGCCAGCAGCCAAGTTCCTGGCCTAGACCATGAGCAGTTCTTC
>-|TRBV5-6|-|TRBJ2-5
CASSRGTAEETQYF
TGTGCCAGCAGCCGGGGGACAGCAGAAGAGACCCAGTACTTC
>-|TRBV5-1|-|TRBJ1-1
CASSLGGLETEAFF
TGCGCCAGCAGCTTGGGGGGGCTCGAGACTGAAGCTTTCTTT
>few|TRBV4-2|-|TRBJ2-1
CASSQDGSRSSYNEQFF
TGTGCCAGCAGCCAAGATGGGAGTAGAAGCTCCTACAATGAGCAGTTCTTC
>few|TRBV6-5|TRBD1|TRBJ1-2
CASSLGTGPRGYTF
TGTGCCAGCAGTCTCGGGACAGGGCCCCGTGGCTACACCTTC